The following is a T cell receptor beta chain sequence with its context. TCRdb keeps only in-frame clones here, not all; method: immunoSEQ multiplex PCR. The sample includes almost 250,000 clones, more than 75% of them seen just once. V shed 2 bases and J 0 bases; nucleotides not matched to a gene: 3. CDR1 and CDR2 (germline): LNHDA, SQIVND (reference sequence). The CDR3 runs to 16 residues. The data were obtained in a study of blood T cell repertoires in COVID-19. In Seattle, patients joined the study during active infection and were tracked longitudinally. The rearrangement uses TRBV19 and TRBJ2-1; 8 nucleotides align to TRBD2. The receptor's source is a woman of 80 years or more with COVID-19, enrolled during active disease. Sequenced input: peripheral blood. The CDR3 region has the DNA TGTGCCAGTAGTATAAGCGGGGGAAACTCCTACAATGAGCAGTTCTTC. Protein sequence: CASSISGGNSYNEQFF.